This TCR beta chain derives from a study of blood T cells in healthy people across ages. Across the study: Capture via template switching afforded approximately one barcoded beta molecule per two T cells.

Trimming pared 2 bases from V and 5 bases from J, leaving 13 bases between. The germline V gene has CDR1 LGHDT and CDR2 YNNKEL (reference sequence). The CDR3 length is 14 residues. Healthy Caucasian individuals from Russia aged roughly 6 to 100 were enrolled as donors. The second PCR ran about 6 to 11 cycles with a sample-barcoded 5' primer and J-beta primers. Each of the samples gave a minimum of 3 million paired-end reads that contained CDR3. MiXCR, run by TCRdb on the 5' RACE reads, gives a single entry per CDR3 protein. The data show 1.8 million or so distinct CDR3 sequences, around 42% seen once.

V is TRBV3-1 and J is TRBJ2-7; D might be TRBD2 (7 bases). Input material: blood. This receptor was obtained from a human donor in good health. The CDR3 is CASSQSGGGNEQYF. The DNA for the CDR3 is TGTGCCAGCAGCCAATCGGGGGGCGGGAACGAGCAGTACTTC.